This section outlines one TCR beta chain sequence together with its context. Its antigen is unidentified. This sample also contains other DNA sequences that code for the same CDR3. All of the isolated RNA was reverse transcribed, so expressed TCRB transcripts were sequenced. Repertoires were generated with immunoSEQ multiplex PCR, while TCRdb's copy carries only in-frame clones and drops some. The sample has 110,000 to 150,000 clones; about 9.1% are singletons. This sample was included in a study of beta chain features in type 1 diabetes. Overall study context: Over all samples combined, about 99,000,000 sorted cells were examined. General study points: Type 1 diabetes patients had fewer VDJ junction insertions and more deletions. Type 1 diabetes patients had moderately but significantly shorter TCRB CDR3s in all four CD4+ subsets.

The sequenced sample was central memory CD4+ T cells from blood. The TCR was taken from a woman in her 40s in good health.

CDR3 coding DNA: TGCGCCAGCAGCCCCACAGGGGGCTACGAGCAGTACTTC. Residues: CASSPTGGYEQYF. V usage is TRBV5-1 and J usage is TRBJ2-7; 8 nucleotides line up with TRBD1. The CDR3 spans 13 residues. Per germline, CDR1 SGHRS and CDR2 YFSETQ. The J segment lost 3 bases and the V segment lost 4 bases, leaving 3 bases of the junction unmatched.